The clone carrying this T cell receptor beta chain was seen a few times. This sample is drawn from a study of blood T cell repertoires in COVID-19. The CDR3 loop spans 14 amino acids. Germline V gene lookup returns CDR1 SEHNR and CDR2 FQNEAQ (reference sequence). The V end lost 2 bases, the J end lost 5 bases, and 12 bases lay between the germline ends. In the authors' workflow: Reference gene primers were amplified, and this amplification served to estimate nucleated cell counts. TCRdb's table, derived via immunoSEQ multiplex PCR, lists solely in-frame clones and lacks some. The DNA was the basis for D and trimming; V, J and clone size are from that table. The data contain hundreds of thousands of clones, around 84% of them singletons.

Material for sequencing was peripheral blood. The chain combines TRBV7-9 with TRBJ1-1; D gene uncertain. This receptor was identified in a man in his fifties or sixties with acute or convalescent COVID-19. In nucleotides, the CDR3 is TGTGCCAGCAGCTTACCGCTGGCGGGAACTGAAGCTTTCTTT. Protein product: CASSLPLAGTEAFF.